The sequence of this TCR beta chain was determined in a study of blood T cells in healthy people across ages. Points from the study as a whole: Aged donors had fewer naive CD4+ cells and lower diversity than long-lived donors.

After removal of 3 bases from V and 3 bases from J, the junction contained 4 bases not matched to a gene. The V gene's germline CDR1 is LNHNV and CDR2 YYDKDF (reference sequence). The CDR3 has 15 amino acids. A remark on this clonotype: What it binds is unknown.

Primers used in a second PCR of roughly 6 to 11 cycles were a sample-barcoded 5' primer and a J-beta primer mix. TCRdb analysed the 5' RACE reads with MiXCR anew, one entry per CDR3 protein. In the table there are 800,000 or so distinct CDR3 sequences, approximately 25% of which are singletons. Every sample gave at least 5 micrograms of total RNA when it was extracted. This same sample was also part of a study on T cells of mothers and their children. From that second work: Study donors consisted of three healthy Caucasian mothers and their six children. The TCR beta CDR3 read count exceeded 9 million for each mother and was some 2.7 million for each child.

This sequence was found in a boy between 10 and 17 years old in good health. Source material: blood. The chain couples TRBV15 to TRBJ2-7; TRBD2 agrees at 11 bases. The CDR3 sequence: CATSSASGGIYEQYF. The CDR3 bases are TGTGCCACCAGCAGTGCTAGCGGGGGGATCTACGAGCAGTACTTC. The complete variable domain, with remaining parts taken from reference TRBV15 and TRBJ2-7, reads DAMVIQNPRYQVTQFGKPVTLSCSQTLNHNVMYWYQQKSSQAPKLLFHYYDKDFNNEADTPDNFQSRRPNTSFCFLDIRSPGLGDTAMYLCATSSASGGIYEQYFGPGTRLTVT.